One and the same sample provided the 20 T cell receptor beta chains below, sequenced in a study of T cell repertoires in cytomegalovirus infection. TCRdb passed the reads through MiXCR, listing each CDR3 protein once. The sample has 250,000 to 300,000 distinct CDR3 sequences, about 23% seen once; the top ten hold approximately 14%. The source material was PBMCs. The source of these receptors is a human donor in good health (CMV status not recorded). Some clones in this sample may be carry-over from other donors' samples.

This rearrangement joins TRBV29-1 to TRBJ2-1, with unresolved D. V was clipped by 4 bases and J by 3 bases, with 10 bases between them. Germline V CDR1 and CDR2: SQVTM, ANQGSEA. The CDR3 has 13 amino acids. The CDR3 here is CSVGVEIYNEQFF. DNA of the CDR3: TGCAGCGTTGGGGTGGAAATCTACAATGAGCAGTTCTTC.

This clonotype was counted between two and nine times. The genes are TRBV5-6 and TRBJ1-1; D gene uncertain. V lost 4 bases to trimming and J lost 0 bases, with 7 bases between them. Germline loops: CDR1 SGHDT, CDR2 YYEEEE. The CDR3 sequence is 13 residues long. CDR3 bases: TGTGCCAGCAGCACTGGAGTGAACACTGAAGCTTTCTTT. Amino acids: CASSTGVNTEAFF.

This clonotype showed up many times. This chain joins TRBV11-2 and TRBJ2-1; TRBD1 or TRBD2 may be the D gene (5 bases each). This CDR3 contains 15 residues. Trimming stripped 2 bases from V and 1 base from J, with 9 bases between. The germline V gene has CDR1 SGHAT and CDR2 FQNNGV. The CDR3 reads CASSLTGPSYNEQFF. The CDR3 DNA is TGTGCCAGCAGCTTAACGGGGCCGTCCTACAATGAGCAGTTCTTC.

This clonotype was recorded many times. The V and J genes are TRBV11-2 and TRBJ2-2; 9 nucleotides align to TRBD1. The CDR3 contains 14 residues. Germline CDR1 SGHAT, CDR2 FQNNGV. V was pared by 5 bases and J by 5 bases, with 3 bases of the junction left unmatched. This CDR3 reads CASSMGQGTGELFF. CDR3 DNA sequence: TGTGCCAGCAGCATGGGACAGGGAACCGGGGAGCTGTTTTTT. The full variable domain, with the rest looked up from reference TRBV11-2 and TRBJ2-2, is EAGVAQSPRYKIIEKRQSVAFWCNPISGHATLYWYQQILGQGPKLLIQFQNNGVVDDSQLPKDRFSAERLKGVDSTLKIQPAKLEDSAVYLCASSMGQGTGELFFGEGSRLTVL.

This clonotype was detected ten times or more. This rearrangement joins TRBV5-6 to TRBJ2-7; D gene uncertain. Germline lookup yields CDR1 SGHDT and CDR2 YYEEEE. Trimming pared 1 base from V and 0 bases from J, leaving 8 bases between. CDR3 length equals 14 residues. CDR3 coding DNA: TGTGCCAGCAGCTTGAGACTGAACTCCTACGAGCAGTACTTC. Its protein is CASSLRLNSYEQYF.

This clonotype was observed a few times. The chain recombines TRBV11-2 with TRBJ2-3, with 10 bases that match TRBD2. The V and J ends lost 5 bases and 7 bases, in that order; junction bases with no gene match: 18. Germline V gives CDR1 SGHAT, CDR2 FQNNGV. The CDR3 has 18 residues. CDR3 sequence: CASSPERSGGLLGNTQYF. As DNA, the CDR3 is TGTGCCAGCAGCCCCGAACGTAGCGGGGGGCTTTTGGGAAATACGCAGTATTTT.

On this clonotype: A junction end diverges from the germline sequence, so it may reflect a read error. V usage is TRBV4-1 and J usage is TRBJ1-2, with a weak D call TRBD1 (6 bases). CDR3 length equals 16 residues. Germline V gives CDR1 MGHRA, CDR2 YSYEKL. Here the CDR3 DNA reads TGTGCCAGCAGCCGGCAAAGGGTACAGGGCGACTATGGCTACACCTTC. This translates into CASSRQRVQGDYGYTF.

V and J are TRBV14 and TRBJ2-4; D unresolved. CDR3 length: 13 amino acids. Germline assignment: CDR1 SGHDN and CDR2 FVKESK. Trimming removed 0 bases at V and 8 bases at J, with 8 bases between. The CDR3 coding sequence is TGTGCCAGCAGCCAAGAAATAGGGTACATTCAGTACTTC. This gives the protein CASSQEIGYIQYF.

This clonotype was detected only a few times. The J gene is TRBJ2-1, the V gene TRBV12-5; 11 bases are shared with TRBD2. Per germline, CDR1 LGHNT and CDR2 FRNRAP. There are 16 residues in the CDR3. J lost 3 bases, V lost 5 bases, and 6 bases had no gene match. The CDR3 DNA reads TGTGCTAGTGGTGGACCCGGGACTAGCGGCTACAATGAGCAGTTCTTC. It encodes CASGGPGTSGYNEQFF.

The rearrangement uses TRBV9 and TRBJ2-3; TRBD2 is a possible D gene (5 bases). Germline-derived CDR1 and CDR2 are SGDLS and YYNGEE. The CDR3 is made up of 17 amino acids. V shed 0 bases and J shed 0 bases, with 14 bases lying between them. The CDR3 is CASSVDGRSGSTDTQYF. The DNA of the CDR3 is TGTGCCAGCAGCGTAGATGGTAGGAGCGGAAGCACAGATACGCAGTATTTT.

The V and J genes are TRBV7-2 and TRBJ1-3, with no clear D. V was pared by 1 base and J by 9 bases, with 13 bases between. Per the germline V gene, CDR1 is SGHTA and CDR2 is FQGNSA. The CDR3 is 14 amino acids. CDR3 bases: TGTGCCAGCAGCTTAGTCGCCGGTCTTACCACCATATATTTT. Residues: CASSLVAGLTTIYF.

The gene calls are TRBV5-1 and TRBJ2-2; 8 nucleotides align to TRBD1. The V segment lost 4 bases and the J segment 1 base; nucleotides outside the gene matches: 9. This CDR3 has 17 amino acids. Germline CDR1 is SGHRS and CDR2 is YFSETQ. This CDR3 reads CASSPTTTGVNTGELFF. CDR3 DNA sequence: TGCGCCAGCAGCCCCACCACGACAGGGGTGAACACCGGGGAGCTGTTTTTT. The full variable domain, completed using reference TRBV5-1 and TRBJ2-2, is KAGVTQTPRYLIKTRGQQVTLSCSPISGHRSVSWYQQTPGQGLQFLFEYFSETQRNKGNFPGRFSGRQFSNSRSEMNVSTLELGDSALYLCASSPTTTGVNTGELFFGEGSRLTVL.

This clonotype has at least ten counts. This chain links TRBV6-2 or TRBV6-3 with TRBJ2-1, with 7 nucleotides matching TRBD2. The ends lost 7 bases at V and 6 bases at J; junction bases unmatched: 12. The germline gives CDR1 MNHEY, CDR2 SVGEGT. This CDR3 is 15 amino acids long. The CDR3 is CASNPSGKRGNEQFF. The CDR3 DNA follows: TGTGCCAGCAACCCAAGCGGGAAGAGAGGCAATGAGCAGTTCTTC.

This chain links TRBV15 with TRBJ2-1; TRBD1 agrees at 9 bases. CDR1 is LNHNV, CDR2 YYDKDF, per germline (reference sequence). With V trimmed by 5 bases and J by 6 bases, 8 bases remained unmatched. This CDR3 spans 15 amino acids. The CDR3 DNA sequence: TGTGCCACCAGCGACCGGGACAGGGAGGGCAATGAGCAGTTCTTC. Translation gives CATSDRDREGNEQFF.

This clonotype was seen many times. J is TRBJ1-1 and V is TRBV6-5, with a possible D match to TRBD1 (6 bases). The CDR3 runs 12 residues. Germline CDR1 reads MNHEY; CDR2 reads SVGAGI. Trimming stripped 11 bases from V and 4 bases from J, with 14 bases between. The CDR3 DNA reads TGTGCCGTAAGGGGGGGTGTCACTGAAGCTTTCTTT. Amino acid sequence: CAVRGGVTEAFF.

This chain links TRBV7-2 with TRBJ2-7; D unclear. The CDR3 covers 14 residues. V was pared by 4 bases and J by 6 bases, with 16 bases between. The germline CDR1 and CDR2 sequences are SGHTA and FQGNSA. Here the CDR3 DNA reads TGTGCCAGCAGCTCAGGCGGACGGCCCCCCGAGCAGTACTTC. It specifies CASSSGGRPPEQYF.

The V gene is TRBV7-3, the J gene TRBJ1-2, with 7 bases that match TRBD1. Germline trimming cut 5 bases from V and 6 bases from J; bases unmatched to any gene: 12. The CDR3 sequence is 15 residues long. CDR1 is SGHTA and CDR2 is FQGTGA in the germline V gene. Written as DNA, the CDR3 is TGTGCCAGCAGCCGGACTTCTACAGGGGTGGATGGCTACACCTTC. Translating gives CASSRTSTGVDGYTF.

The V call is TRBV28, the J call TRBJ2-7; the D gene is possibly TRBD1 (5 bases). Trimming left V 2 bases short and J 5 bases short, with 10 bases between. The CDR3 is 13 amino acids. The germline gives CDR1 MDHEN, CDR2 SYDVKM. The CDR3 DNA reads TGTGCCAGCAGTTTAAGCAGGGTCAACGAGCAGTACTTC. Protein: CASSLSRVNEQYF.

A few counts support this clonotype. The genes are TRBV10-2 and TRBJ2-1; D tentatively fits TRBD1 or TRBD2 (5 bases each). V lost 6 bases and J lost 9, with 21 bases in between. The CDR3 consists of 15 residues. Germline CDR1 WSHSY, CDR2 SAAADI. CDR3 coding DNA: TGCGCCAGCAGGAGCATGGTGGGGGAGTCGGGTGAGCAGTTCTTC. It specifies CASRSMVGESGEQFF.

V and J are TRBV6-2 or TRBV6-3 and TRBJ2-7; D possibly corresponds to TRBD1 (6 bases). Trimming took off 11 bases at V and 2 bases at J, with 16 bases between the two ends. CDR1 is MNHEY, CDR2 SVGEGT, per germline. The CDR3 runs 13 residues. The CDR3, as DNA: TGTGCCTGTAGACCAGGGGCCACCTACGAGCAGTACTTC. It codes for CACRPGATYEQYF.